This entry describes one T cell receptor (beta chain). The antigen remains unidentified. Donors consisted of healthy bone marrow donors. Germline CDR1 KGHSH, CDR2 LQKENI. The CDR3 spans 14 residues. V shed 1 base, J shed 6 bases, and the junction held 2 bases outside the gene matches. The data are from a study of cytomegalovirus exposure and HLA in healthy donors. Findings and limits, study-wide: Reports credit the classifier with highly specific, highly sensitive diagnosis of cytomegalovirus status. Analysis performed later showed TCR beta chains linked to HLA being more clonally expanded than equally common others.

PCR primers comprised 60 Vbeta and 13 Jbeta primers. Clones were sequenced by immunoSEQ multiplex PCR, and TCRdb holds only the in-frame ones, with some missing. The repertoire includes 90,000 to 100,000 clones, under 75% of them detected once, and 1.2% sits in the top ten. The source is a female donor in good health and CMV-seronegative. V and J are TRBV18 and TRBJ1-4; 7 positions match TRBD1. The sequenced sample was PBMCs. The chain's CDR3 is CASSPRQGDEKLFF. The DNA of the CDR3 is TGTGCCAGCTCACCACGGCAGGGGGATGAAAAACTGTTTTTT.